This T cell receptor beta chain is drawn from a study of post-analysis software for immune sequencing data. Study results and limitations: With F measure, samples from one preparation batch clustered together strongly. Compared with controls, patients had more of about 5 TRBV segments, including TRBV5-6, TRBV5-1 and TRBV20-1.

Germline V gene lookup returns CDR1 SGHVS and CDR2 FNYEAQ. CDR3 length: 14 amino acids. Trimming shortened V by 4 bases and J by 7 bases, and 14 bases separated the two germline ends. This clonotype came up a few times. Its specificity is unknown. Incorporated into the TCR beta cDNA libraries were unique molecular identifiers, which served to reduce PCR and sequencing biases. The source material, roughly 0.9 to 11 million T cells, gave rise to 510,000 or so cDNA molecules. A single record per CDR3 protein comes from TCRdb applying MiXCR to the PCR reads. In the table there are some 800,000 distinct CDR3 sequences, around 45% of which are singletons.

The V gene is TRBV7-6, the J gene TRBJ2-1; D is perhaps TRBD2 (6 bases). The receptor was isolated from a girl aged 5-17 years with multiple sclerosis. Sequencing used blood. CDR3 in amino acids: CASSSGRFRNEQFF. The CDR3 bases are TGTGCCAGCAGCTCCGGGAGATTCAGGAATGAGCAGTTCTTC.